The clone carrying this T cell receptor (beta chain) was counted a few times. The antigen is unknown. The investigators reverse transcribed all of the isolated RNA, so they sequenced expressed TCRB transcripts. TCRdb's copy holds only in-frame clones and misses some; the assay was immunoSEQ multiplex PCR. The table includes roughly 180,000 clones, approximately 8.1% detected once. The CDR3 contains 14 residues. Trimming stripped 2 bases from V and 0 bases from J, with 7 bases between. Germline lookup yields CDR1 SGHDN and CDR2 FVKESK. The entry originates in a study of beta chain features in type 1 diabetes. Study observations and caveats: Any HLA-type effect on TCRB rearrangement remained unresolved here. Insertions at VDJ junctions were less frequent in type 1 diabetes patients. These patients also deleted more nucleotides at the same junctions. Shortening that was moderate but significant affected the TCRB CDR3s of Type 1 diabetes patients in all four CD4+ subsets. Amplification by PCR could prefer shorter templates, with the same effect in patients and controls. Comparison showed that naive, central memory and Treg TCRB repertoires appeared more similar among patients than among healthy donors.

The chain couples TRBV14 to TRBJ1-1; perhaps TRBD1 as D (5 bases). The sample taken for sequencing was central memory CD4+ T cells from blood. The source of this sequence is a woman in her 40s with type 1 diabetes. This chain's CDR3 is CASSQLQVNTEAFF. The CDR3 coding sequence is TGTGCCAGCAGCCAATTACAGGTGAACACTGAAGCTTTCTTT.